The present entry profiles one T cell receptor (beta chain) with its context. V lost 0 bases and J 2 bases, leaving 9 bases between the germline ends. Looked up from germline, CDR1 is ENHRY and CDR2 is SYGVKD. The length of the CDR3 is 15 residues. Time point of the sample: newly diagnosed GD, antithyroid drugs for less than 3 months. Extracted RNA from PBMCs served as the source of the TCR library. Patients met American Thyroid Association criteria for Graves' disease. This sample was included in a study of regulatory T cells in long-lasting Graves disease. The TCR beta library used iRepertoire HTBI primers with Arm-PCR amplification of CDR3. Each CDR3 protein is one row after TCRdb ran MiXCR on the multiplex PCR reads. The sample carries a few hundred thousand distinct CDR3 sequences, about 16% recorded once. The sample also formed part of further work on T cells in Graves' hyperthyroidism and ophthalmopathy.

The V gene is TRBV10-3, the J gene TRBJ2-3, with D uncertain. This TCR came from a woman between 18 and 29 years old with Graves disease. The specimen was peripheral blood mononuclear cells (PBMCs), collected at new diagnosis, from a patient treated with antithyroid drugs. As DNA, the CDR3 is TGTGCCATCAGTGAGTCGTTGCGGAACACAGATACGCAGTATTTT. Its protein is CAISESLRNTDTQYF.